A single sample gave rise to the 8 T cell receptor beta chains below, sequenced in a study of PD-L1 blockade in urothelial cancer. Profiling relied on immunoSEQ multiplex PCR, and the TCRdb table lists in-frame clones only, not all of them. Of some 45,000 clones in the sample, about 87% were seen once. The material sequenced was PBMCs, taken around atezolizumab (anti-PD-L1) treatment. Receptors originate from a man older than 75 with urothelial cancer.

J is TRBJ2-1 and V is TRBV2; tentatively, D is TRBD2 (5 bases). V was clipped by 2 bases and J by 3 bases, with 8 bases between them. CDR3 size: 14 residues. CDR1 is SNHLY and CDR2 is FYNNEI in the germline V gene. CDR3 amino acids: CASSETRDYNEQFF. The DNA for the CDR3 is TGTGCCAGCAGTGAAACCCGGGACTACAATGAGCAGTTCTTC.

The V call is TRBV9, the J call TRBJ1-1; 7 bases fit TRBD1. The CDR3 is made up of 15 amino acids. Germline-derived CDR1 and CDR2 are SGDLS and YYNGEE. The V segment lost 4 bases and the J segment 2 bases; nucleotides outside the gene matches: 8. In DNA, the CDR3 is TGTGCCAGCAGCCCCCGGGACAGATTAAACACTGAAGCTTTCTTT. Residues: CASSPRDRLNTEAFF.

V usage is TRBV2 and J usage is TRBJ2-5, with D unclear. The CDR3 has 11 residues. The V end lost 11 bases, the J end lost 0 bases, and 7 bases lay between the germline ends. CDR1 SNHLY and CDR2 FYNNEI come from the germline V gene. CDR3 nucleotide sequence: TGTGCCGCTAAATACCAAGAGACCCAGTACTTC. Translating gives CAAKYQETQYF. The whole variable domain, remainder taken from reference TRBV2 and TRBJ2-5, is EPEVTQTPSHQVTQMGQEVILRCVPISNHLYFYWYRQILGQKVEFLVSFYNNEISEKSEIFDDQFSVERPDGSNFTLKIRSTKLEDSAMYFCAAKYQETQYFGPGTRLLVL.

This clone is a singleton in its sample. The chain links TRBV5-1 to TRBJ1-2; 7 bases fit TRBD1. The CDR3 totals 14 residues. Germline-derived CDR1 and CDR2 are SGHRS and YFSETQ. V was clipped by 5 bases and J by 2 bases; unmatched bases: 6. The CDR3 DNA follows: TGCGCCAGCAGACGTGGACAGGAGAACTATGGCTACACCTTC. It yields the protein CASRRGQENYGYTF.

V gene TRBV5-5 combines with J gene TRBJ2-5, with TRBD2 matching over 13 bases. CDR3 length: 17 amino acids. J was trimmed by 3 bases and V by 0 bases; bases with no gene match: 5. The V gene's germline CDR1 is SGHKS and CDR2 YYEKEE (reference sequence). The chain's CDR3 is CASSLEVGTSGKETQYF. The CDR3 nucleotides read TGTGCCAGCAGCTTGGAGGTAGGGACTAGCGGGAAAGAGACCCAGTACTTC.

The chain recombines TRBV5-1 with TRBJ1-1; D perhaps matches TRBD1 (6 bases). Trimming shortened V by 0 bases and J by 2 bases, and 11 bases separated the two germline ends. Germline values: CDR1 SGHRS, CDR2 YFSETQ. There are 15 residues in the CDR3. The CDR3 region is CASSLVGAGNTEAFF. The CDR3 region has the DNA TGCGCCAGCAGCTTGGTGGGGGCGGGTAACACTGAAGCTTTCTTT.

V gene TRBV9 combines with J gene TRBJ1-3, with D possibly matching TRBD1 (6 bases). Trimming took off 4 bases at V and 0 bases at J, with 11 bases between the two ends. Germline values: CDR1 SGDLS, CDR2 YYNGEE. The CDR3 contains 15 residues. CDR3 in amino acids: CASSTGQLSGNTIYF. In nucleotides, the CDR3 is TGTGCCAGCAGCACTGGACAGCTCTCTGGAAACACCATATATTTT. Using reference TRBV9 and TRBJ1-3 for the parts outside the CDR3, the full variable domain is DSGVTQTPKHLITATGQRVTLRCSPRSGDLSVYWYQQSLDQGLQFLIQYYNGEERAKGNILERFSAQQFPDLHSELNLSSLELGDSALYFCASSTGQLSGNTIYFGEGSWLTVV.

This clone appeared once. The chain has TRBV4-1 and TRBJ2-3; the match to TRBD2 covers 7 bases. Germline loops: CDR1 MGHRA, CDR2 YSYEKL. The V and J ends lost 6 bases and 3 bases, in that order; junction bases with no gene match: 6. The length of the CDR3 is 14 residues. CDR3 bases: TGCGCCAGCAGTGACAAGCGGGGAACAGATACGCAGTATTTT. Translated: CASSDKRGTDTQYF.